The clone carrying this T cell receptor beta chain was found a few times. The CDR3 covers 13 residues. CDR1 is KGHDR and CDR2 is SFDVKD in the germline V gene. The V end was cut by 8 bases, the J end by 5 bases, with 12 bases between. This record comes from a study of response to subunit inactivated influenza vaccine. TCRdb re-called the RT-PCR reads through MiXCR, storing one row per CDR3 protein. The sample has about 620,000 distinct CDR3 sequences; 11% are singletons. The data were also submitted as part of a second study, on T cells expressing NK-cell markers. That paper adds: Libraries used 5'RACE template switching adding universal primer site and UMIs. It was sorted CD3+CD56+NKG2C+, CD3+CD56+NKG2C- and CD3+CD56-NKG2C+ T cells that supplied the TCR beta repertoires. Dominant NKG2C+ clonotypes were found to form about 1.0-7.0% of CD8+ T cells in a handful of donors. Researchers report these clonotypes also headed the CD3+CD56-NKG2C+ fraction in a few donors.

The chain is built from TRBV24-1 and TRBJ2-1; TRBD1 is a possible D gene (6 bases). The TCR was taken from a man aged 50-60 years who received an inactivated influenza vaccine. This sample comprised PBMCs from blood, obtained on the day of vaccination. CDR3: CATKQGGNNEQFF. In nucleotides, the CDR3 is TGTGCCACCAAACAGGGCGGAAACAATGAGCAGTTCTTC.